The 7 T cell receptor beta chains below come from one sample, sequenced in a study of shared clonotypes between healthy human individuals. Profiling relied on immunoSEQ multiplex PCR, and the TCRdb table lists in-frame clones only, not all of them. The sample records approximately 500,000 clones, roughly 95% being singletons. The sample consisted of naive CD4+ T cells sorted from blood. The subset denotes: CD45RA+ positively selected. These receptors were obtained from a woman aged 30 to 39 in good health.

The V call is TRBV4-1, the J call TRBJ2-7; 7 bases line up with TRBD1. V was pared by 4 bases and J by 5 bases, with 8 bases of the junction left unmatched. Germline V gene lookup returns CDR1 MGHRA and CDR2 YSYEKL. The CDR3 runs 14 residues. The CDR3 spells CASSRLLGGDEQYF. In DNA form, the CDR3 reads TGCGCCAGCAGCCGTTTACTAGGGGGCGACGAGCAGTACTTC.

CDR3 nucleotides: TGCGCCAGCAGTGGGGGGGACAGCGGGAACACTGAAGCTTTCTTT. This sequence encodes CASSGGDSGNTEAFF. The V call is TRBV10-1, the J call TRBJ1-1, with 7 bases that match TRBD1. The trim removed 4 bases at V and 1 base at J, leaving 6 bases unmatched. Germline V gene sequence: CDR1 WNHNN, CDR2 SYGVQD (reference sequence). This CDR3 has 15 amino acids.

The rearrangement joins TRBV5-1 to TRBJ1-1; D possibly corresponds to TRBD1 (5 bases). CDR1 is SGHRS and CDR2 is YFSETQ in the germline V gene. This CDR3 is built from 14 residues. V was shortened by 4 bases and J by 2 bases, with 12 bases between the two germline ends. For the CDR3, the DNA is TGCGCCAGCAGCGCGAGAGACAGCAACACTGAAGCTTTCTTT. Encoded protein: CASSARDSNTEAFF.

The chain couples TRBV11-2 to TRBJ2-7; 8 bases are shared with TRBD2. The ends lost 1 base at V and 1 base at J; junction bases unmatched: 3. The length of the CDR3 is 15 residues. Germline assignment: CDR1 SGHAT and CDR2 FQNNGV. The CDR3 spells CASSLVAGTSYEQYF. The CDR3 nucleotides are TGTGCCAGCAGCTTAGTAGCGGGGACATCCTACGAGCAGTACTTC.

This clone came up once. Here the CDR3 reads CASLEAGENTEAFF. CDR3 nucleotide sequence: TGTGCCAGCCTGGAGGCAGGGGAGAACACTGAAGCTTTCTTT. V and J are TRBV18 and TRBJ1-1; D may be TRBD1 (6 bases). Trimming left V 8 bases short and J 1 base short, with 14 bases between. CDR1 is KGHSH, CDR2 LQKENI, per germline. CDR3 length: 14 amino acids.

The chain employs TRBV4-2 and TRBJ2-7, with D unresolved. The CDR3 has 13 residues. V was cut by 0 bases and J by 3 bases, with 6 bases left in between. CDR1 LGHNA and CDR2 YNFKEQ come from the germline V gene. CDR3 in amino acids: CASSQELSYEQYF. The CDR3 region has the DNA TGTGCCAGCAGCCAAGAACTAAGCTACGAGCAGTACTTC.

The chain's CDR3 is CATSIGQGQTGNTIYF. The CDR3 DNA is TGTGCCACCAGCATTGGACAGGGTCAGACTGGAAACACCATATATTTT. The V gene is TRBV15, the J gene TRBJ1-3; 8 bases match TRBD1. Trimming took 4 bases from V and 2 from J; bases not matched to a gene: 7. This CDR3 has 16 residues. Germline V gene sequence: CDR1 LNHNV, CDR2 YYDKDF (reference sequence).